Sequencing of this TCR beta chain was carried out in a study of beta chain features in type 1 diabetes (dated by TCRdb to between 2017 and 2018). For the study in its entirety: Patients and healthy donors did not differ in mean age, gender distribution, total cell number or subset yield. A total of roughly 98,000,000 sorted cells were examined across all samples, and a strong correlation was observed between cell number per subset and RNA yield. In the study, TCRB repertoires of sorted circulating CD4+ T cell subsets from recently diagnosed type 1 diabetes patients were compared with those of matched healthy donors. Regulatory and stem cell-like memory subsets were isolated from only 8 patients and 8 healthy donors, whereas naive and central memory subsets came from all 30 or so donors. Study-wide findings and limitations: Naive, central memory and regulatory TCRB repertoires appeared to be more similar among patients than among healthy donors. Shorter templates might have been favored by PCR, but patient and control samples were amplified and corrected together, so both groups would have been affected equally by any skew. Because cDNA was sequenced instead of genomic DNA, highly expressing activated cells could be over-represented, though the groups showed no difference in activation or CD3 levels. Type 1 diabetes patients showed a moderate but significant shortening of TCRB CDR3 length in all four CD4+ subsets. Because small numbers of individuals were included in the HLA sub-analyses, any influence of HLA type on TCRB rearrangement was left unresolved. At VDJ recombination sites, patients with type 1 diabetes made fewer insertions and deleted more nucleotides, a pattern implying thymic rearrangement abnormalities.

The germline ends are 14 bases apart after V is trimmed by 0 bases and J by 4 bases. The CDR3 contains 15 residues, cysteine and phenylalanine counted. This entry keeps only the CDR3 DNA: 45 bases, framed from base 1. As encoded in the germline V gene, CDR1 is SGHDT while CDR2 is YYEEEE. The entire amount of isolated RNA was reverse transcribed using the High Capacity cDNA Reverse Transcription Kit, so the sequenced TCRB transcripts were expressed ones. Naive, central memory and regulatory T cell samples underwent deep immunoSEQ sequencing, averaging approximately 3.5 million total reads per sample. Sorted cells were lysed in RLT buffer, and RNA was extracted using DNase-treated RNeasy Micro or Mini kits according to cell number. Each cell subset was processed separately to prevent cross-contamination, with patient and healthy donor samples processed together. The immunoSEQ multiplex PCR was used to amplify TCRB sequences from cDNA, generating 87-bp fragments that spanned the CDR3 region. Amplicons were sequenced on the Illumina HiSeq platform. In the authors' own workflow: Synthetic template baselines were used to correct PCR bias computationally, reads within Hamming distance 2 were collapsed together, and singletons that could not be merged were discarded. By aligning reads against IMGT, V, D and J genes, CDR3 length, and insertions or deletions at six rearrangement sites were assigned. Within each subset, clonotype counts were normalized to sorted cell number, and only after that were true diversity and Gini coefficients computed with the tcR R package. The overlap coefficient, calculated on TCRB nucleotide sequences, was used to quantify repertoire sharing. TCRdb limited this immuneACCESS table to in-frame rearrangements with V and J called. A share of clones is missing; checked studies link under half to unresolved V genes, and the rest is unexplained. V and J calls plus clone size are reproduced from that table; the DNA served to infer D and trimming. This sample has some 160,000 clones in its table, and 7.5% to 9.5% of those were observed once. More than 0.45% of the sample is taken by the ten largest.

From each donor, a single peripheral blood sample of 100 to 150 mL on average was drawn into heparinised tubes. A BD FACSAria II and a panel including CD45RO, CCR7, CD25, CD127, CD95 and CD27 were used to sort naive, central memory, regulatory and stem cell-like memory CD4+ T cells. Purity was above 95% for every sorted population. PBMCs were isolated immediately by Lymphoprep density gradient centrifugation and stained directly without culture. So that batch effects would be minimized, each experiment stained and sorted samples in pairs, pairing one healthy donor with one patient. On this clone: Its antigen specificity is not known. No base quality information exists; no much larger clone differs at one position.

The receptor was derived from a woman aged 18-30 years with type 1 diabetes. The chain uses TRBV5-6 and TRBJ2-7; perhaps TRBD1 is the D gene, with 6 bases matching. The sample consisted of central memory CD4+ T cells from blood. The bases are TGTGCCAGCAGCTTGGAATCCAGGGGTGGTTACGAGCAGTACTTC. Its translation reads: CASSLESRGGYEQYF.